These 9 T cell receptor beta chains originate from one sample sequenced in a study of T cells after yellow fever vaccination. MiXCR, applied by TCRdb to the 5' RACE reads, yields one record per CDR3 protein. The data show some 52,000 distinct CDR3 sequences, about 6.3% seen once. This material consisted of CD8+ T cells not binding an NS4B(214-222) dextramer, sorted from PBMCs, taken roughly 46 days after the first yellow fever vaccination. The receptors come from a man aged 18 to 29 who received the YFV17D yellow fever vaccine.

Points on this clonotype: This may come from a read error, since a much larger clone is one base off. V usage is TRBV29-1 and J usage is TRBJ2-3; 7 nucleotides agree with TRBD2. V lost 7 bases to trimming and J lost 11 bases; unmatched junction nucleotides: 12. From germline, CDR1 is SQVTM and CDR2 ANQGSEA. CDR3 length equals 12 residues. The CDR3, as DNA: TGCAGCGCCGCGGGGGTTGGGAATAAGCAGTATTTT. Translation gives CSAAGVGNKQYF.

The chain is built from TRBV21-1 and TRBJ1-3. TRBV21-1 is deemed a pseudogene. This CDR3 has 14 amino acids. The CDR3 here is CASSSYSSGNTIYF. The CDR3 coding sequence is TGTGCCAGCAGCAGTTACAGCTCTGGAAACACCATATATTTT.

This clonotype has a count of ten or more. The chain carries TRBV7-9 and TRBJ1-1; D call uncertain. Germline assignment: CDR1 SEHNR and CDR2 FQNEAQ (reference sequence). This CDR3 comprises 15 residues. Trimming took off 5 bases at V and 1 base at J, with 14 bases between the two ends. The CDR3 region is CASSPTGRRNTEAFF. CDR3 sequence (DNA): TGTGCCAGCAGCCCGACCGGGCGGCGGAACACTGAAGCTTTCTTT.

This clonotype has at least ten counts. The J gene is TRBJ2-7, the V gene TRBV12-3 or TRBV12-4; 11 positions match TRBD1. V lost 4 bases, J lost 3 bases, and 2 bases stayed unmatched. The CDR3 has 14 amino acids. CDR3 nucleotide sequence: TGTGCCAGCAGTTCGGGGACAGGGGGCTACGAGCAGTACTTC. Protein product: CASSSGTGGYEQYF.

About this clonotype itself: This could be a read error, since a much larger clone is one nucleotide away. The chain links TRBV9 to TRBJ2-5; TRBD2 aligns across 11 bases. Germline values: CDR1 SGDLS, CDR2 YYNGEE. The CDR3 has 16 residues. Written as DNA, the CDR3 is TGTGCCTGCAGCGTCAGAGGGACTAGCGGCCAAGAGACCCAGTACTTC. Its protein is CACSVRGTSGQETQYF.

The table lists this clonotype with many counts. The rearrangement uses TRBV4-1 and TRBJ2-1; TRBD2 matches at 12 bases. V shed 1 base and J 7 bases; nucleotides not matched to a gene: 5. This CDR3 has 16 residues. CDR1 MGHRA and CDR2 YSYEKL come from the germline V gene. CDR3 nucleotides: TGCGCCAGCAGCCAAGCTAGCGGGGGGGTTCGGAATGAGCAGTTCTTC. Its translation is CASSQASGGVRNEQFF.

This clonotype was seen a handful of times. The CDR3 DNA reads as TGTGCCAGCGGTCCAGGTTCCAACGAGCAGTACTTC. The encoded protein is CASGPGSNEQYF. The chain carries TRBV7-6 and TRBJ2-7; D remains ambiguous. Germline V gene data show CDR1 as SGHVS and CDR2 as FNYEAQ. V shed 8 bases and J shed 5 bases, with 13 bases lying between them. The CDR3 is made up of 12 amino acids.

This clonotype has more than one count but fewer than ten. V and J are TRBV9 and TRBJ2-1; D gene unclear. The V end lost 2 bases, the J end lost 8 bases, and 8 bases lay between the germline ends. Germline V CDR1 and CDR2: SGDLS, YYNGEE. The CDR3 runs 12 residues. The CDR3 loop reads CASSVQGYEQFF. The CDR3 DNA reads as TGTGCCAGCAGCGTTCAAGGATATGAGCAGTTCTTC.

This clonotype was observed a handful of times. The V and J genes are TRBV20-1 and TRBJ2-5; 9 positions match TRBD1. This CDR3 is 14 amino acids long. V shed 4 bases, J shed 0 bases, and the junction held 3 bases outside the gene matches. Germline lookup yields CDR1 DFQATT and CDR2 SNEGSKA (reference sequence). The chain's CDR3 is CSATTGGYQETQYF. CDR3 bases: TGCAGTGCTACGACAGGGGGGTACCAAGAGACCCAGTACTTC.